The clone carrying this TCR beta chain has just a few counts. What it binds is unknown. The TCRbeta library was prepared with unique molecular identifiers. TCRdb used MiXCR to reprocess the PCR reads, holding one entry per CDR3 protein. The sample has around 450,000 distinct CDR3 sequences, roughly 43% seen once. These data belong to a study of T-cell reconstitution after alpha-beta-depleted transplantation in children. Study-level findings and limits: Where some patients showed high TCRbeta diversity at day 60, it came from recipient T cells and thymic progenitors that had survived. T cells produced anew were the main source of T-cell counts and diversity one year after transplant.

The CDR3 runs to 16 residues. The ends lost 6 bases at V and 5 bases at J; junction bases unmatched: 11. Germline assignment: CDR1 WSHSY and CDR2 SAAADI. This specimen was PBMCs, taken before TCRalphabeta/CD19-depleted stem cell transplant. This TCR was sampled from a girl aged 2 to 10 with aplastic anemia, due to receive a stem cell transplant. The J gene is TRBJ1-2, the V gene TRBV10-2, with 11 bases that match TRBD1. The CDR3: CASSPAGQGAVYGYTF. CDR3 in DNA: TGCGCCAGCAGCCCCGCCGGACAGGGGGCGGTTTATGGCTACACCTTC.